This T cell receptor (beta chain) came from a study of Ad26.COV2.S vaccination and SARS-CoV-2 variants. For the study at large: A COV1001 Ad26.COV2.S trial-arm participant provided the sample. Intramuscularly, Ad26.COV2.S was given either once or twice, 56 days apart. Whole-study results and caveats: The breadth of spike-specific CD8+ and CD4+ T cell responses after vaccination was reportedly substantial. Vaccinated individuals (as opposed to placebo recipients) had higher spike-specific TCR breadth.

Libraries were prepared by immunoSEQ multiplex PCR; TCRdb keeps only in-frame clonotypes and omits some of them. The sample lists about 260,000 clones, about 83% seen once, with approximately 3% in the top ten. The treatment here: approximately 18 received Ad26.COV2.S at low or high dose, single or two shots; several received placebo; per-sample allocation not given. Samples came from day 63 after the first vaccine or placebo injection. Turning to this clone: What it recognizes is unknown.

The clonotype was recovered from a person between 18 and 59 years old who received the Ad26.COV2.S COVID-19 vaccine or a placebo. Specimen: peripheral blood, collected in a trial of Ad26.COV2.S vaccine versus placebo.

This CDR3 reads CASSPRAGGPDTQYF. The CDR3 coding sequence is TGCGCCAGCAGCCCCAGGGCCGGGGGCCCGGATACGCAGTATTTT. The rearrangement links TRBV5-1 to TRBJ2-3; possibly TRBD1 or TRBD2 for D (6 bases each). CDR3 length: 15 amino acids. V gave up 4 bases and J gave up 6 bases, with 18 bases separating them. From germline, CDR1 is SGHRS and CDR2 YFSETQ.